This paragraph reports one T cell receptor (beta chain). This entry comes from a study of blood T cell repertoires in COVID-19. Whole-study context: Specimens from acute and convalescent COVID-19 originated in the United States, Italy and Spain.

Using immunoSEQ multiplex PCR, the repertoire was profiled, and TCRdb retains in-frame clones only, with some absent. This repertoire shows around 160,000 clones, around 82% found once; its top ten account for 11%. V lost 5 bases and J 2 bases, leaving 15 bases between the germline ends. The CDR3 spans 15 residues. From germline, CDR1 is SGHVS and CDR2 FNYEAQ. V is TRBV7-6 and J is TRBJ2-5; D perhaps matches TRBD2 (6 bases). This receptor was obtained from a man aged 55-75 years with active or convalescent COVID-19. The material sequenced was peripheral blood. CDR3 bases: TGTGCCAGCAGCACACCCCTGGGGGGACAAGAGACCCAGTACTTC. Its protein is CASSTPLGGQETQYF. Combining the CDR3 with reference TRBV7-6 and TRBJ2-5 gives the whole variable domain GAGVSQSPRYKVTKRGQDVALRCDPISGHVSLYWYRQALGQGPEFLTYFNYEAQQDKSGLPNDRFSAERPEGSISTLTIQRTEQRDSAMYRCASSTPLGGQETQYFGPGTRLLVL.